These T cell receptor beta chains were read from a single sample in a study of blood T cell repertoires in COVID-19. Assay: immunoSEQ multiplex PCR; the TCRdb copy retains only in-frame clones and omits some. The sample carries 200,000 to 250,000 clones, about 90% recorded once. The sample comprised peripheral blood. These receptors all stem from a man in his 60s with COVID-19, enrolled during active disease. The CDR3 runs from the conserved cysteine through the conserved F or W. The D gene is left open where the match is weak. For some rows the clone size is stated as once, few or many, or as a class when expanded; others skip it.

D gene,J gene,V gene,clone size,CDR3 protein,CDR3 DNA
TRBD1,TRBJ2-7,TRBV15,NA,CATSRVTGARDEQYF,TGTGCCACCAGCAGGGTTACAGGGGCTCGGGACGAGCAGTACTTC
NA,TRBJ1-2,TRBV9,NA,CASSVAGSGWGDYGYTF,TGTGCCAGCAGCGTAGCTGGTAGTGGTTGGGGCGACTATGGCTACACCTTC
NA,TRBJ1-6,TRBV19,NA,CASSIVRDSPLHF,TGTGCCAGTAGTATAGTGCGTGATTCACCCCTCCACTTT
NA,TRBJ1-2,TRBV2,NA,CASSDTSGAYGYTF,TGTGCCAGCAGCGACACCTCAGGGGCCTATGGCTACACCTTC
TRBD2,TRBJ2-5,TRBV4-1,few,CASSQGVWGGETQYF,TGCGCCAGCAGCCAAGGTGTATGGGGGGGAGAGACCCAGTACTTC
NA,TRBJ1-1,TRBV5-1,NA,CASSRGNTEAFF,TGCGCCAGTTCCAGAGGGAACACTGAAGCTTTCTTT
NA,TRBJ2-7,TRBV30,NA,CAWSEGAVYEQYF,TGTGCCTGGAGTGAAGGGGCGGTCTACGAGCAGTACTTC
NA,TRBJ1-2,TRBV4-1,NA,CASSQDSQGNYGYTF,TGCGCCAGCAGCCAAGATAGTCAGGGTAACTATGGCTACACCTTC
NA,TRBJ1-2,TRBV12-3/TRBV12-4,NA,CASSSTRKYGYTF,TGTGCCAGCAGTTCGACAAGAAAATATGGCTACACCTTC
NA,TRBJ1-5,TRBV28,NA,CASSLSQGNNQPQHF,TGTGCCAGCAGTTTGAGCCAGGGTAACAATCAGCCCCAGCATTTT
NA,TRBJ1-5,TRBV2,NA,CASSETAMQPQHF,TGTGCCAGCAGTGAAACCGCTATGCAGCCCCAGCATTTT
NA,TRBJ1-6,TRBV3-1/TRBV3-2,NA,CASSPDRSSSLHF,TGTGCCAGCAGCCCCGACAGGTCAAGTTCCCTCCACTTT
NA,TRBJ2-6,TRBV5-1,NA,CASSLVASGANVLTF,TGCGCCAGCAGCTTGGTCGCGTCTGGGGCCAACGTCCTGACTTTC
NA,TRBJ2-1,TRBV19,NA,CASRLASHNEQFF,TGTGCCAGTAGACTAGCCAGTCACAATGAGCAGTTCTTC
TRBD1,TRBJ1-4,TRBV10-2,NA,CASTGQGDNEKLFF,TGCGCCAGCACAGGACAGGGGGATAATGAAAAACTGTTTTTT
NA,TRBJ1-1,TRBV4-1,NA,CASSRPEFNTEAFF,TGCGCCAGCAGCCGCCCGGAGTTTAACACTGAAGCTTTCTTT
TRBD2,TRBJ2-7,TRBV18,NA,CASSLPGGSNEQYF,TGTGCCAGCTCACTTCCGGGAGGGTCCAACGAGCAGTACTTC
TRBD1,TRBJ1-1,TRBV6-2/TRBV6-3,NA,CASSYQVANNRQGIF,TGTGCCAGCAGTTACCAGGTCGCAAATAACCGACAGGGGATCTTT
NA,TRBJ1-3,TRBV2,once,CASRDSSGNTIYF,TGTGCCAGCAGGGACAGCTCTGGAAACACCATATATTTT
TRBD1,TRBJ1-4,TRBV10-3,NA,CAISDAGTGDEKLFF,TGTGCCATCAGTGATGCCGGGACAGGGGATGAAAAACTGTTTTTT
TRBD1,TRBJ2-7,TRBV2,NA,CASSFRDRGHEQYF,TGTGCCAGCAGCTTCCGGGACAGGGGGCATGAGCAGTACTTC
TRBD2,TRBJ2-7,TRBV24-1,NA,CATSDLRDGGIYEQYF,TGTGCCACCAGTGATTTGCGGGACGGGGGGATCTACGAGCAGTACTTC
TRBD1,TRBJ2-7,TRBV25-1,once,CASSLQGAGTYEQYF,TGTGCCAGCAGTCTACAGGGGGCGGGCACCTACGAGCAGTACTTC
NA,TRBJ1-1,TRBV11-1,once,CASSLAAGRGGTEAFF,TGTGCCAGCAGCTTAGCGGCGGGACGGGGGGGTACTGAAGCTTTCTTT
TRBD2,TRBJ2-3,TRBV3-1/TRBV3-2,NA,CASSHGAGGPDTQYF,TGTGCCAGCAGCCATGGAGCGGGGGGTCCAGATACGCAGTATTTT
NA,TRBJ1-4,TRBV2,NA,CASSVGVGNEKLFF,TGTGCCAGCAGTGTAGGGGTCGGGAATGAAAAACTGTTTTTT
NA,TRBJ1-1,TRBV7-2,NA,CASSLDGLVEAFF,TGTGCCAGCAGCTTAGACGGCCTAGTTGAAGCTTTCTTT